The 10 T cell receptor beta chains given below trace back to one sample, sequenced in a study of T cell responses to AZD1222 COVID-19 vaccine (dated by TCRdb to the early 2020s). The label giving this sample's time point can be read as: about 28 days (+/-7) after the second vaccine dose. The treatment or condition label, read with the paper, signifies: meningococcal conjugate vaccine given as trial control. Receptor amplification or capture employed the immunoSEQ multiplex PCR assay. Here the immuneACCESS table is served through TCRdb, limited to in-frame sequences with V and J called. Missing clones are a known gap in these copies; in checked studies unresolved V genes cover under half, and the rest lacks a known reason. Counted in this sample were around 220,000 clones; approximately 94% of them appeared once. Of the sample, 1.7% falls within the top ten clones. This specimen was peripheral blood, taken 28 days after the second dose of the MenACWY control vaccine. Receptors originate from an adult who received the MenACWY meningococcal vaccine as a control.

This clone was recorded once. The CDR3 reads CASSPPRQGTAKNIQYF. The CDR3 nucleotides are TGTGCCAGCAGTCCCCCCCGACAGGGGACAGCCAAAAACATTCAGTACTTC. This sequence joins TRBV28 and TRBJ2-4; TRBD1 aligns across 8 bases. Trimming cost V 5 bases and J 0 bases; bases outside gene matches: 9. This CDR3 contains 17 residues. Looked up from germline, CDR1 is MDHEN and CDR2 is SYDVKM.

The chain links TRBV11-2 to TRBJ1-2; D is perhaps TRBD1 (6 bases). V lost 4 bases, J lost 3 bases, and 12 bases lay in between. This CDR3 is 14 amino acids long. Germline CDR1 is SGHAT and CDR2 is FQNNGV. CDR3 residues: CASSSLQGDYGYTF. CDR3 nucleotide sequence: TGTGCCAGCAGCTCCCTACAGGGAGACTATGGCTACACCTTC.

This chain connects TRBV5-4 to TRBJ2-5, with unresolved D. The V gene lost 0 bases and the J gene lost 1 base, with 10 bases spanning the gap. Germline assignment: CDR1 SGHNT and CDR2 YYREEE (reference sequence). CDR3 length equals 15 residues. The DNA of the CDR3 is TGTGCCAGCAGCTTGGTATCCACCCTCCAAGAGACCCAGTACTTC. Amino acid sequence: CASSLVSTLQETQYF.

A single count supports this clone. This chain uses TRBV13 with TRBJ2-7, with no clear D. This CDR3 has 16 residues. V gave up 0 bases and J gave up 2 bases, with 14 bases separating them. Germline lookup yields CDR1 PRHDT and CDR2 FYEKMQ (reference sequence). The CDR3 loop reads CASSLGTALPPYEQYF. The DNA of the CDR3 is TGTGCCAGCAGCTTAGGAACAGCCCTGCCGCCCTACGAGCAGTACTTC.

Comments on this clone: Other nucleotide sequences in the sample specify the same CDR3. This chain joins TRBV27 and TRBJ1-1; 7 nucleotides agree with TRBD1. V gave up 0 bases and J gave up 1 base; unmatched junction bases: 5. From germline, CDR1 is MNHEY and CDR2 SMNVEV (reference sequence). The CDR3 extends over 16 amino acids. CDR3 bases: TGTGCCAGCAGTTTATCAGGGGGCGGAGGGAACACTGAAGCTTTCTTT. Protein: CASSLSGGGGNTEAFF.

The CDR3 protein is CASSLTGKETQYF. The CDR3 region has the DNA TGTGCCAGCAGCTTAACCGGTAAAGAGACCCAGTACTTC. This chain connects TRBV7-2 to TRBJ2-5; the D is unclear. CDR1 is SGHTA and CDR2 is FQGNSA in the germline V gene. Trimming cost V 2 bases and J 3 bases, with 7 bases left between them. There are 13 residues in the CDR3. Variable domain in full (rest from reference TRBV7-2 and TRBJ2-5): GAGVSQSPSNKVTEKGKDVELRCDPISGHTALYWYRQSLGQGLEFLIYFQGNSAPDKSGLPSDRFSAERTGGSVSTLTIQRTQQEDSAVYLCASSLTGKETQYFGPGTRLLVL.

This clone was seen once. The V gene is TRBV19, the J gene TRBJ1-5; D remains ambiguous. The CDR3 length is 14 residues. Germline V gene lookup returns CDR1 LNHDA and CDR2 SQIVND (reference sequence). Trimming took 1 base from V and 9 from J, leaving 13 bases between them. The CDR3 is CASSIVGTYGPQHF. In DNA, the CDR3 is TGTGCCAGTAGTATAGTCGGAACATATGGGCCCCAGCATTTT.

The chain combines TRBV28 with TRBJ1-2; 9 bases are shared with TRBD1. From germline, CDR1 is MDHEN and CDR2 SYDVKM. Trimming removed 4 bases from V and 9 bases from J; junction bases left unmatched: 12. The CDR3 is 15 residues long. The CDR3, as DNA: TGTGCCAGCAGTTCGCCCACAGGGGGCGGTCGAAGCTACACCTTC. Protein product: CASSSPTGGGRSYTF.

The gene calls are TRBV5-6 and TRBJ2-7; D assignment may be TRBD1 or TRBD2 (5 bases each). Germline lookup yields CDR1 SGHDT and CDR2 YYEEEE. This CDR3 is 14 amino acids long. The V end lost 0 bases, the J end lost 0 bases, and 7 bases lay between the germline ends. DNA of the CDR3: TGTGCCAGCAGCTTGGCAGGGACCTCCTACGAGCAGTACTTC. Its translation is CASSLAGTSYEQYF.

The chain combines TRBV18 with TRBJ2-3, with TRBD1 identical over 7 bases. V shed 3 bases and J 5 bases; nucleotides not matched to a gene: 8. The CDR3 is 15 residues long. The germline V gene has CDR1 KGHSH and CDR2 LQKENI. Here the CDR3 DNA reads TGTGCCAGCTCACCGACTACAGGGGTGGGAGATACGCAGTATTTT. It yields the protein CASSPTTGVGDTQYF.